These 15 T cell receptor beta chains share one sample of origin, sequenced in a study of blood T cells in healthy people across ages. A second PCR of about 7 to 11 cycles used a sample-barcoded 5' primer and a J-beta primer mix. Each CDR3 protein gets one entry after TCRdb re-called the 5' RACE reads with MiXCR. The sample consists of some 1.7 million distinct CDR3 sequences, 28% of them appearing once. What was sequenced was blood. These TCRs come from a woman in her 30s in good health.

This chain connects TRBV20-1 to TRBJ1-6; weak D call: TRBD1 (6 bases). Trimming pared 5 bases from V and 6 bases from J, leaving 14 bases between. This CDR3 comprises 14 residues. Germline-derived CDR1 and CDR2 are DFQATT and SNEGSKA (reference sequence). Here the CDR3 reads CSAARDRPNSPLHF. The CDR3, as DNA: TGCAGTGCTGCCCGTGACAGGCCTAATTCACCCCTCCACTTT.

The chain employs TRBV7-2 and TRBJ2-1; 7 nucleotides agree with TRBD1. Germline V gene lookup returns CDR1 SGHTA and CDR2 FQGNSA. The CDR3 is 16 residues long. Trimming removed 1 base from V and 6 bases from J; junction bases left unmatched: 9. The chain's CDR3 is CASSLGRGLTTNEQFF. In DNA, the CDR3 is TGTGCCAGCAGCTTAGGTAGGGGGCTCACGACCAATGAGCAGTTCTTC.

The CDR3 sequence: CASSLTQGADTQYF. CDR3 in DNA: TGTGCCAGCAGCTTAACGCAGGGGGCAGATACGCAGTATTTT. This chain links TRBV7-3 with TRBJ2-3, with 7 bases matching TRBD1. In germline, CDR1 is SGHTA, CDR2 FQGTGA. This CDR3 spans 14 amino acids. Losses at the gene ends were 0 bases for V and 4 bases for J; bases not matched to a gene: 1.

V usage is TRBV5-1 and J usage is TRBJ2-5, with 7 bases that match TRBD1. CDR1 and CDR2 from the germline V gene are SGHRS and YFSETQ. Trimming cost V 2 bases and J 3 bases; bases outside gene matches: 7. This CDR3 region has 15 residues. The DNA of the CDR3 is TGCGCCAGCAGCTTAACAAAGACAGGGAAAGAGACCCAGTACTTC. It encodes CASSLTKTGKETQYF.

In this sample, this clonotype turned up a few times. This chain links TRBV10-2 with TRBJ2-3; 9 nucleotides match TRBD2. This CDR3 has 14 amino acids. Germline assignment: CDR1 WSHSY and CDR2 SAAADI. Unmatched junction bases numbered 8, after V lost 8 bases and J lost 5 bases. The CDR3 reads CASVSGRWGDTQYF. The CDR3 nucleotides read TGCGCCAGCGTTAGCGGGAGATGGGGAGATACGCAGTATTTT.

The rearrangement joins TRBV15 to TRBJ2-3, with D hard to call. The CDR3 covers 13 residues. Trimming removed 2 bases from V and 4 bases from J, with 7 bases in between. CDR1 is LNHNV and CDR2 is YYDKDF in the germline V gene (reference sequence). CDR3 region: CATSRTSSDTQYF. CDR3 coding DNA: TGTGCCACCAGCAGAACAAGCTCAGATACGCAGTATTTT.

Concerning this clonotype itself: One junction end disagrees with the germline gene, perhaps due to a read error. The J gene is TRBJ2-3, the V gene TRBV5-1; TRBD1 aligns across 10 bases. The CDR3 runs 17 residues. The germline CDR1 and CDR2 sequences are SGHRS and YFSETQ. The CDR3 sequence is CASSLAPRGTGEDTQYF. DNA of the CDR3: TGCGCCAGCAGTTTGGCCCCCCGCGGGACAGGGGAAGATACGCAGTATTTT.

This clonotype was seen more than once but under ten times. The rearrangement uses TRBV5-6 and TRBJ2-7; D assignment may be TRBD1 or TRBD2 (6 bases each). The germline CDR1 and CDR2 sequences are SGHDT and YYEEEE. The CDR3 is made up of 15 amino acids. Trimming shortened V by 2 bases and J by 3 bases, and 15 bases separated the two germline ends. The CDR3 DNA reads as TGTGCCAGCAGCTTCGGCGGGACAAACTTCTACGAGCAGTACTTC. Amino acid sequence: CASSFGGTNFYEQYF.

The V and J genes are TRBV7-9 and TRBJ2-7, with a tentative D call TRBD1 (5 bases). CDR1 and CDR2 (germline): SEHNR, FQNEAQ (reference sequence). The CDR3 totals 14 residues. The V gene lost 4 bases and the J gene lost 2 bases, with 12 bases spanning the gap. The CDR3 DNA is TGTGCCAGCAGCTCGGACACGGACCCCTACGAGCAGTACTTC. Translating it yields CASSSDTDPYEQYF.

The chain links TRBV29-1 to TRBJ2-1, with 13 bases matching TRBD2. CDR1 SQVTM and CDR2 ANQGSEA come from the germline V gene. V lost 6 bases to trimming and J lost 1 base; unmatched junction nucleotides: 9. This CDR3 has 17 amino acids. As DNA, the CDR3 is TGCAGCGTGCGCCCTACTAGCGGGAGGGAATCCTACAATGAGCAGTTCTTC. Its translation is CSVRPTSGRESYNEQFF.

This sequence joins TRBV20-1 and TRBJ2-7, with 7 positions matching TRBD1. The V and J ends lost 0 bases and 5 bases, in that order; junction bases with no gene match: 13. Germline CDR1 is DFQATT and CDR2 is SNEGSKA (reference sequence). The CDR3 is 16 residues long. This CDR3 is CSARESRRAGGHEQYF. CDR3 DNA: TGCAGTGCTAGAGAGTCTCGGCGGGCAGGGGGACACGAGCAGTACTTC.

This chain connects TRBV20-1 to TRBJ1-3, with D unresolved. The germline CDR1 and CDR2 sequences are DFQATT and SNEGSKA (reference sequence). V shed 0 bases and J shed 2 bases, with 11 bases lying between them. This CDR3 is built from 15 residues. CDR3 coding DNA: TGCAGTGCTAGAGATATCCAGAGTCCTGGAAACACCATATATTTT. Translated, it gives CSARDIQSPGNTIYF.

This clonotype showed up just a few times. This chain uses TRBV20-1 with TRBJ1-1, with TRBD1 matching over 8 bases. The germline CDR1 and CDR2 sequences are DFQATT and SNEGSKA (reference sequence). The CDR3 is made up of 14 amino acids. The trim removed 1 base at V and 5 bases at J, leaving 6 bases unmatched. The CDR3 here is CSARVGQERTEAFF. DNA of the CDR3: TGCAGTGCTAGAGTGGGACAGGAGAGGACTGAAGCTTTCTTT.

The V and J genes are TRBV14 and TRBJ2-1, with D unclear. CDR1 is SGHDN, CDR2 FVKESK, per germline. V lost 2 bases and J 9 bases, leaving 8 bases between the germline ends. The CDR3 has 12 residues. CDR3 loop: CASSQSRVEQFF. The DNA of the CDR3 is TGTGCCAGCAGCCAATCTAGGGTTGAGCAGTTCTTC.

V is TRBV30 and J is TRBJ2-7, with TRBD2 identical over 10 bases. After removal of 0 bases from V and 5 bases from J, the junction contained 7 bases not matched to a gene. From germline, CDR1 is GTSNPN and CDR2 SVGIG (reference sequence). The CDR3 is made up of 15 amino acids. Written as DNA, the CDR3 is TGTGCCTGGAGTGTACCCACTAGCGGGACCGACGAGCAGTACTTC. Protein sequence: CAWSVPTSGTDEQYF. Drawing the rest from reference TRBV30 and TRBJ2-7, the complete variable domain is SQTIHQWPATLVQPVGSPLSLECTVEGTSNPNLYWYRQAAGRGLQLLFYSVGIGQISSEVPQNLSASRPQDRQFILSSKKLLLSDSGFYLCAWSVPTSGTDEQYFGPGTRLTVT.